This passage covers 28 T cell receptor beta chains from one sample sequenced in a study of T cell clones after liver transplantation. Some clones are missing from TCRdb's copy, which holds only in-frame ones; the method was immunoSEQ multiplex PCR. Of approximately 100,000 clones in the sample, roughly four fifths were seen once. Sequencing used CD4+ T cells from blood, obtained approximately 45 months after liver transplant. The receptors derive from a human patient who received a liver transplant. The T cells may come from the graft donor.

This clone showed up just a few times. The CDR3: CATIKGTPGATEAFF. In DNA, the CDR3 is TGTGCCACCATCAAAGGGACCCCGGGGGCCACTGAAGCTTTCTTT. The chain links TRBV19 to TRBJ1-1; D might be TRBD1 (6 bases). The ends were cut back, 10 bases at V and 4 bases at J, with 22 bases in the middle. The CDR3 extends over 15 amino acids. Germline lookup yields CDR1 LNHDA and CDR2 SQIVND (reference sequence). The full variable domain, with the rest looked up from reference TRBV19 and TRBJ1-1, is DGGITQSPKYLFRKEGQNVTLSCEQNLNHDAMYWYRQDPGQGLRLIYYSQIVNDFQKGDIAEGYSVSREKKESFPLTVTSAQKNPTAFYLCATIKGTPGATEAFFGQGTRLTVV.

The chain employs TRBV7-9 and TRBJ2-5; D possibly corresponds to TRBD2 (6 bases). CDR1 is SEHNR and CDR2 is FQNEAQ in the germline V gene (reference sequence). This CDR3 spans 12 amino acids. V gave up 4 bases and J gave up 5 bases, with 8 bases separating them. CDR3 region: CASSSGTETQYF. The CDR3 DNA sequence: TGTGCCAGCAGCTCAGGGACTGAGACCCAGTACTTC. The variable domain in full, with the rest retrieved from reference TRBV7-9 and TRBJ2-5, is DTGVSQNPRHKITKRGQNVTFRCDPISEHNRLYWYRQTLGQGPEFLTYFQNEAQLEKSRLLSDRFSAERPKGSFSTLEIQRTEQGDSAMYLCASSSGTETQYFGPGTRLLVL.

The rearrangement uses TRBV7-2 and TRBJ2-1; 8 bases align to TRBD2. CDR1 and CDR2 from the germline V gene are SGHTA and FQGNSA. With 5 bases clipped from V and 4 bases from J, the junction kept 7 bases outside the gene matches. This CDR3 is built from 15 residues. Here the CDR3 DNA reads TGTGCCAGCAGCCGCCTAGCGGGCCTGTACAATGAGCAGTTCTTC. Encoded protein: CASSRLAGLYNEQFF.

V and J are TRBV5-1 and TRBJ1-1; 12 bases align to TRBD1. J gave up 1 base and V 4 bases, and 14 bases lay outside the gene matches. In germline, CDR1 is SGHRS, CDR2 YFSETQ. This CDR3 has 19 amino acids. The CDR3 region is CASSRLSGDRGRRNTEAFF. The CDR3 nucleotides read TGCGCCAGCAGCAGACTTTCCGGGGACAGGGGGCGAAGGAACACTGAAGCTTTCTTT. Based on the CDR3 plus reference TRBV5-1 and TRBJ1-1, the full variable domain is KAGVTQTPRYLIKTRGQQVTLSCSPISGHRSVSWYQQTPGQGLQFLFEYFSETQRNKGNFPGRFSGRQFSNSRSEMNVSTLELGDSALYLCASSRLSGDRGRRNTEAFFGQGTRLTVV.

The chain has TRBV4-1 and TRBJ2-5; D might be TRBD1 (5 bases). V dropped 3 bases and J dropped 2 bases, with 13 bases sitting between them. There are 15 residues in the CDR3. Germline CDR1 MGHRA, CDR2 YSYEKL. As DNA, the CDR3 is TGCGCCAGCAGCCAGGAAGACAGAACTCAAGAGACCCAGTACTTC. This translates into CASSQEDRTQETQYF.

J is TRBJ1-2 and V is TRBV4-1; 8 bases are a match to TRBD1. The length of the CDR3 is 16 residues. Germline V lookup: CDR1 MGHRA, CDR2 YSYEKL. J was trimmed by 6 bases and V by 1 base; bases with no gene match: 10. DNA for the CDR3: TGCGCCAGCAGCCAAGGTGAAGGGACAGGCACAAATGGCTACACCTTC. Encoded protein: CASSQGEGTGTNGYTF.

This chain uses TRBV9 with TRBJ2-3; 8 nucleotides line up with TRBD1. CDR3 size: 16 residues. The trim removed 4 bases at V and 5 bases at J, leaving 12 bases unmatched. CDR1 is SGDLS, CDR2 YYNGEE, per germline. The CDR3 loop is CASSKTGGEAGDTQYF. The CDR3, as DNA: TGTGCCAGCAGCAAAACAGGGGGAGAAGCGGGAGATACGCAGTATTTT.

This clone was counted many times. J is TRBJ2-1 and V is TRBV19; TRBD2 matches 9 bases. The V and J ends lost 5 bases and 6 bases, in that order; junction bases with no gene match: 11. The CDR3 has 16 amino acids. Germline CDR1 reads LNHDA; CDR2 reads SQIVND (reference sequence). DNA for the CDR3: TGTGCCAGTAGTTATAGCGGGAGAGGGATAGGCAATGAGCAGTTCTTC. Its protein product is CASSYSGRGIGNEQFF.

In DNA, the CDR3 is TGTGCCAGCAGCTTAGGGTTACCGGGACAGGGGGCCTTCCGTCCCCAGTACTTC. It yields the protein CASSLGLPGQGAFRPQYF. This rearrangement joins TRBV11-2 to TRBJ2-5; TRBD1 agrees at 12 bases. Germline-derived CDR1 and CDR2 are SGHAT and FQNNGV. CDR3 length equals 18 residues. V lost 1 base, J lost 9 bases, and 15 bases stayed unmatched.

The DNA of the CDR3 is TGTGCCAGCAGCGTAGAGGGGACAGGGGGCAATTCACCCCTCCACTTT. Protein: CASSVEGTGGNSPLHF. The V call is TRBV9, the J call TRBJ1-6; 12 positions agree with TRBD1. V trimming: 0 bases; J trimming: 7 bases; junction bases outside the gene matches: 2. CDR3 length: 16 amino acids. Germline loops: CDR1 SGDLS, CDR2 YYNGEE.

V and J are TRBV5-1 and TRBJ2-7; no clear D. The V end was cut by 1 base, the J end by 2 bases, with 10 bases between. Germline V gives CDR1 SGHRS, CDR2 YFSETQ. The CDR3 totals 14 residues. In nucleotides, the CDR3 is TGCGCCAGCAGCTTGACGGCAGGAACCTACGAGCAGTACTTC. This translates into CASSLTAGTYEQYF.

This chain connects TRBV29-1 to TRBJ1-2, with a weak D call TRBD1 (5 bases). The CDR3 is made up of 12 amino acids. V lost 7 bases and J lost 8, with 17 bases in between. CDR1 SQVTM and CDR2 ANQGSEA come from the germline V gene. CDR3 DNA sequence: TGCAGCGCCGGCACTGGGGGGAAAGGCTACACCTTC. Its translation is CSAGTGGKGYTF.

This clone was recorded only once. In DNA, the CDR3 is TGTGCCACCAGCAGAGATGAGGGGGGCAGCGAAGCTTTCTTT. This gives the protein CATSRDEGGSEAFF. The V gene is TRBV15, the J gene TRBJ1-1, with D perhaps TRBD1 (6 bases). The V gene lost 0 bases and the J gene lost 8 bases, with 13 bases spanning the gap. This CDR3 is built from 14 residues. Germline CDR1 is LNHNV and CDR2 is YYDKDF (reference sequence).

The gene calls are TRBV5-1 and TRBJ1-1, with TRBD1 identical over 8 bases. The CDR3 is 14 amino acids. Germline trimming cut 7 bases from V and 4 bases from J; bases unmatched to any gene: 9. Germline V gene sequence: CDR1 SGHRS, CDR2 YFSETQ. CDR3 nucleotides: TGCGCCAGCTCCGAACAGGGGGAGGGCACTGAAGCTTTCTTT. It translates to CASSEQGEGTEAFF.

V is TRBV7-2 and J is TRBJ2-1; D perhaps matches TRBD2 (5 bases). From germline, CDR1 is SGHTA and CDR2 FQGNSA. The CDR3 runs to 14 residues. V was trimmed by 5 bases and J by 8 bases, leaving 16 bases between them. CDR3 region: CASSQPTKSYEQFF. The DNA for the CDR3 is TGTGCCAGCAGCCAACCGACTAAGAGCTATGAGCAGTTCTTC.

The rearrangement joins TRBV19 to TRBJ2-5; the D gene is possibly TRBD2 (5 bases). Per the germline V gene, CDR1 is LNHDA and CDR2 is SQIVND (reference sequence). V was trimmed by 3 bases and J by 5 bases, leaving 25 bases between them. This CDR3 is built from 18 residues. In nucleotides, the CDR3 is TGTGCCAGTAGTATTGGACCTCCCACCCCTACAAGGAGGGAGACCCAGTACTTC. Residues: CASSIGPPTPTRRETQYF.

The V and J genes are TRBV4-2 and TRBJ2-3, with TRBD2 as a possible D gene (5 bases). Germline CDR1 is LGHNA and CDR2 is YNFKEQ. Trimming pared 0 bases from V and 4 bases from J, leaving 14 bases between. CDR3 length: 16 residues. CDR3 protein: CASSQDPGSRADTQYF. The DNA of the CDR3 is TGTGCCAGCAGCCAAGATCCTGGGTCGAGGGCAGATACGCAGTATTTT.

This clone was seen a single time. The V gene is TRBV5-1, the J gene TRBJ1-4; perhaps TRBD1 as D (5 bases). The CDR3 is 17 amino acids. Per the germline V gene, CDR1 is SGHRS and CDR2 is YFSETQ. Trimming took off 3 bases at V and 0 bases at J, with 15 bases between the two ends. The CDR3 bases are TGCGCCAGCAGCTCGTCTGGGGGACCCTCAACTAATGAAAAACTGTTTTTT. Translation: CASSSSGGPSTNEKLFF.

In this sample, this clone turned up a few times. J is TRBJ1-3 and V is TRBV10-1, with no clear D. Trimming shortened V by 5 bases and J by 0 bases, and 20 bases separated the two germline ends. CDR1 and CDR2 from the germline V gene are WNHNN and SYGVQD (reference sequence). The CDR3 has 18 residues. For the CDR3, the DNA is TGCGCCAGCAGTCCCCCTGCGGGCCCCTTGAACTCTGGAAACACCATATATTTT. The encoded protein is CASSPPAGPLNSGNTIYF.

This clone was counted once. V gene TRBV19 combines with J gene TRBJ1-4; D uncertain. Germline assignment: CDR1 LNHDA and CDR2 SQIVND (reference sequence). There are 12 residues in the CDR3. Trimming shortened V by 10 bases and J by 0 bases, and 6 bases separated the two germline ends. CDR3 loop: CATATTNEKLFF. The CDR3 DNA follows: TGTGCCACCGCCACAACTAATGAAAAACTGTTTTTT.

The CDR3 is CASSTTGTSPYEQYF. The DNA of the CDR3 is TGTGCCAGCAGCACTACCGGGACTAGCCCCTACGAGCAGTACTTC. This sequence joins TRBV7-3 and TRBJ2-7, with TRBD2 matching over 9 bases. CDR3 size: 15 residues. Germline-derived CDR1 and CDR2 are SGHTA and FQGTGA. The V and J ends lost 5 bases and 2 bases, in that order; junction bases with no gene match: 7.

This clone appeared a few times. The J gene is TRBJ1-5, the V gene TRBV5-1; no clear D gene. This CDR3 contains 14 residues. CDR1 SGHRS and CDR2 YFSETQ come from the germline V gene. Trimming shortened V by 4 bases and J by 2 bases, and 10 bases separated the two germline ends. In DNA form, the CDR3 reads TGCGCCAGCAGCCTCGAGGTGGGCAATCAGCCCCAGCATTTT. Translated: CASSLEVGNQPQHF.

The V gene is TRBV29-1, the J gene TRBJ1-1; D is unresolved. V was cut by 5 bases and J by 0 bases, with 10 bases left in between. From germline, CDR1 is SQVTM and CDR2 ANQGSEA. This CDR3 is built from 13 residues. As DNA, the CDR3 is TGCAGCGTTCACGATTACATGAACACTGAAGCTTTCTTT. Its translation is CSVHDYMNTEAFF.

Points on this clone: Relative to the germline gene, one junction end is altered; a read error may explain this. CDR3 sequence reads: CASVWPWWNLIF. DNA for the CDR3: TGTGCCAGCGTCTGGCCGTGGTGGAACTTAATCTTT. V and J are TRBV27 and TRBJ1-5; no definite D call. From germline, CDR1 is MNHEY and CDR2 SMNVEV (reference sequence). The CDR3 spans 12 residues.

The chain links TRBV5-1 to TRBJ2-3; D not resolved. The V end was cut by 5 bases, the J end by 3 bases, with 7 bases between. Germline CDR1 reads SGHRS; CDR2 reads YFSETQ. There are 12 residues in the CDR3. In nucleotides, the CDR3 is TGCGCCAGCAGTTCCCCGACAGATACGCAGTATTTT. Translating it yields CASSSPTDTQYF.

In its sample, this clone was seen a few times. The V gene is TRBV7-3, the J gene TRBJ2-3, with 8 nucleotides matching TRBD1. CDR1 is SGHTA and CDR2 is FQGTGA in the germline V gene. This CDR3 has 14 residues. J gave up 1 base and V 5 bases, and 2 bases lay outside the gene matches. The CDR3 DNA reads as TGTGCCAGCAGCCAGGACAGGGGCACAGATACGCAGTATTTT. It is translated as CASSQDRGTDTQYF.

The chain joins TRBV5-1 to TRBJ2-3, with 8 bases fitting TRBD2. The CDR3 is made up of 15 amino acids. The ends lost 0 bases at V and 0 bases at J; junction bases unmatched: 0. Per germline, CDR1 SGHRS and CDR2 YFSETQ. The CDR3 is CASSLASGSTDTQYF. Written as DNA, the CDR3 is TGCGCCAGCAGCTTGGCTAGCGGGAGCACAGATACGCAGTATTTT.

J is TRBJ1-2 and V is TRBV6-1; D perhaps matches TRBD1 (6 bases). Germline V gene lookup returns CDR1 MNHNS and CDR2 SASEGT. Trimming removed 6 bases from V and 7 bases from J, with 12 bases in between. CDR3 size: 12 residues. The CDR3 loop is CASSAGAAGYTF. The CDR3 DNA follows: TGTGCCAGCAGCGCAGGGGCGGCTGGCTACACCTTC.